This T cell receptor beta chain was identified during a study of Ad26.COV2.S vaccination and SARS-CoV-2 variants. Study information: The study gave Ad26.COV2.S intramuscularly, once or twice 56 days apart.

CDR1 is LNHDA, CDR2 SQIVND, per germline (reference sequence). CDR3 length: 14 amino acids. With V trimmed by 5 bases and J by 6 bases, 7 bases remained unmatched. General study points: Vaccine recipients posted higher spike-specific TCR breadth than their placebo counterparts.

Noted treatment: some 20 received Ad26.COV2.S at low or high dose, single or two shots; 5 received placebo; per-sample allocation not given. The samples were gathered on day 63 after the first injection of vaccine or placebo. Ad26.COV2.S expressed prefusion-stabilized spike from the original Wuhan strain. Concerning this clone itself: Its antigen is still unknown.

TCRdb's table, derived via immunoSEQ multiplex PCR, lists solely in-frame clones and lacks some. Among around 450,000 clones listed, approximately 87% were seen once. The receptor was derived from a person between 18 and 65 years old who received the Ad26.COV2.S COVID-19 vaccine or a placebo. The material sequenced was peripheral blood, taken in a trial of Ad26.COV2.S vaccine versus placebo. The V call is TRBV19, the J call TRBJ1-5; 7 positions match TRBD1. CDR3 sequence: CASSFQGESQPQHF. The DNA of the CDR3 is TGTGCCAGTAGTTTTCAGGGGGAAAGTCAGCCCCAGCATTTT.